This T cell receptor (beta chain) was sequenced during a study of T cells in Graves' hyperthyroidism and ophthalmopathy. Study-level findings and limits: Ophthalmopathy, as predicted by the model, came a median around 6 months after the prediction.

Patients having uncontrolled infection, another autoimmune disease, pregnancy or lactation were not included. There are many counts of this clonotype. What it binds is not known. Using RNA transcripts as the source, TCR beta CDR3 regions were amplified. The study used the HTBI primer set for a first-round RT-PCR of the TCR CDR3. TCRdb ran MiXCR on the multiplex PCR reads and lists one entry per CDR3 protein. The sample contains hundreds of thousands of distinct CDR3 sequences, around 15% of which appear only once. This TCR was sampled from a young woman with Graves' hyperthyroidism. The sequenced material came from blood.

The CDR3 protein is CASSQDKLAGVGEQFF. In DNA form, the CDR3 reads TGTGCCAGCAGCCAAGATAAACTAGCGGGAGTGGGGGAGCAGTTCTTC. The genes are TRBV3-1 and TRBJ2-1; 11 bases are shared with TRBD2. Germline CDR1 reads LGHDT; CDR2 reads YNNKEL (reference sequence). Trimming at V came to 0 bases and at J to 10 bases, leaving 8 bases not matched to a gene. The CDR3 extends over 16 amino acids.